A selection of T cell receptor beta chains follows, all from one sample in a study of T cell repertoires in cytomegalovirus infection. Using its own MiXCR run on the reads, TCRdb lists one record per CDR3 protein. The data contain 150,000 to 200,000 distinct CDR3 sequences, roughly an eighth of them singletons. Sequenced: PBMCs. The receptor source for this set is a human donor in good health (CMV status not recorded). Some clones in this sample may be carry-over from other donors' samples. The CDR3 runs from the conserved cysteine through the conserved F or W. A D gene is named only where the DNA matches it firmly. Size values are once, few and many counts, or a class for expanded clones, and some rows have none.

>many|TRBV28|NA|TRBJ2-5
CASSLMTHREETQYF
TGTGCCAGCAGTCTCATGACCCACAGGGAAGAGACCCAGTACTTC
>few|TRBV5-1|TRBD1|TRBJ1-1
CASSLKGTDNTEAFF
TGCGCCAGCAGCTTAAAGGGGACAGATAACACTGAAGCTTTCTTT
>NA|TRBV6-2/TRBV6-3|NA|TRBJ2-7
CASSLLRRVGLYEQYF
TGTGCCAGCAGTCTTCTAAGACGGGTGGGACTCTACGAGCAGTACTTC
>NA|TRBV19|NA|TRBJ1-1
CASRREVSTEAFF
TGTGCCAGTAGAAGGGAGGTCAGCACTGAAGCTTTCTTT
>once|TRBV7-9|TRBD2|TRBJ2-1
CASSLGTSGLEQFF
TGTGCCAGCAGCTTGGGGACTAGCGGGCTTGAGCAGTTCTTC
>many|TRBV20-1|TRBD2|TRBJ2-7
CSARDLAGGPYEQYF
TGCAGTGCTAGAGATCTAGCGGGAGGGCCCTACGAGCAGTACTTC
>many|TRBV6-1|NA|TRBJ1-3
CASRGPDRYSGNTIYF
TGTGCCAGCAGGGGCCCGGACAGATACTCTGGAAACACCATATATTTT
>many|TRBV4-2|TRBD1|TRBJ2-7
CASSREGQSATYEQYF
TGTGCCAGCAGCCGTGAGGGACAGTCGGCCACCTACGAGCAGTACTTC
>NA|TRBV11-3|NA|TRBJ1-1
CASSLEWGSEAFF
TGTGCCAGCAGCTTAGAATGGGGGTCGGAAGCTTTCTTT
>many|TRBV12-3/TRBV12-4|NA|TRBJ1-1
CASSFSVPGANTEAFF
TGTGCCAGCAGTTTTTCGGTTCCGGGGGCAAACACTGAAGCTTTCTTT
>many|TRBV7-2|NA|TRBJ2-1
CASSASVDEQFF
TGTGCCAGCAGCGCGTCGGTAGATGAGCAGTTCTTC
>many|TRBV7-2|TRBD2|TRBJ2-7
CASSLTGGASEQYF
TGTGCCAGCAGCTTAACGGGGGGGGCCTCCGAGCAGTACTTC
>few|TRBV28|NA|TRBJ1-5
CASGSILGSSNQPQHF
TGTGCCAGCGGTTCCATTTTAGGGTCGAGCAATCAGCCCCAGCATTTT
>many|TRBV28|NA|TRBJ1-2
CASSLPANYGYTF
TGTGCCAGCAGTTTACCCGCAAACTATGGCTACACCTTC
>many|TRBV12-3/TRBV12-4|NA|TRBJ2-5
CASSLQTLQETQYF
TGTGCCAGCAGTTTACAGACCCTTCAAGAGACCCAGTACTTC
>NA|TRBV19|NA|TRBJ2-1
CASRMLPSYNEQFF
TGTGCCAGTAGAATGCTACCCTCCTACAATGAGCAGTTCTTC
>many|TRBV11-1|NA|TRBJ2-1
CASSSGGPNEQFF
TGTGCCAGCAGCTCGGGTGGCCCGAATGAGCAGTTCTTC
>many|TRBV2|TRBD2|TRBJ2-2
CASSVSAGGHTGELFF
TGTGCCAGCAGTGTGTCAGCGGGAGGACACACCGGGGAGCTGTTTTTT
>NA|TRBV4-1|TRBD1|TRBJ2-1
CASSHRDRGRDEQFF
TGCGCCAGCAGCCACCGGGACAGGGGGCGGGATGAGCAGTTCTTC
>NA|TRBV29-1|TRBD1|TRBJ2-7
CSVPGTAGVEQYF
TGCAGCGTCCCCGGGACAGCCGGTGTCGAGCAGTACTTC
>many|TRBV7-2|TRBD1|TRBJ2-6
CASSDRASGANVLTF
TGTGCCAGCAGCGACAGGGCGTCCGGGGCCAACGTCCTGACTTTC
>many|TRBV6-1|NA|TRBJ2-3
CASGAANTDTQYF
TGTGCCAGTGGGGCAGCCAACACAGATACGCAGTATTTT
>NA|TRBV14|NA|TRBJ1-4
CASSTRAYNEKLFF
TGTGCCAGCAGCACCCGGGCCTATAATGAAAAACTGTTTTTT
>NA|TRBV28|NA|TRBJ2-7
CASSLGGRGEQYF
TGTGCCAGCAGTTTAGGGGGACGGGGAGAGCAGTACTTC
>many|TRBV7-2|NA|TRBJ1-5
CASSLFNQPQHF
TGTGCCAGCAGCTTATTCAATCAGCCCCAGCATTTT
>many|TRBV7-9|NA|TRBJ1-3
CASSLGHGHSGNTIYF
TGTGCCAGCAGCTTAGGACACGGACACTCTGGAAACACCATATATTTT
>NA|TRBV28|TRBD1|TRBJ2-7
CASSGQGASYEQYF
TGTGCCAGCAGCGGACAGGGGGCCTCCTACGAGCAGTACTTC
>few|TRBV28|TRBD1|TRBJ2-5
CASSPTRDRGETQYF
TGTGCCAGCAGCCCCACCCGGGACAGGGGGGAGACCCAGTACTTC
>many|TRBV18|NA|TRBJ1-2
CASSTTGQYYGYTF
TGTGCCAGCTCAACCACCGGACAGTACTATGGCTACACCTTC